A single sample is the source of the 23 T cell receptor beta chains below, sequenced in a study of blood T cell repertoires in COVID-19. Sequencing was performed with immunoSEQ multiplex PCR; in TCRdb, only in-frame clones are kept and a portion is missing. The sample records more than 150,000 clones, more than 80% being singletons. Sequences were obtained from peripheral blood. Receptors originate from a man in his sixties with acute or convalescent COVID-19.

The V call is TRBV21-1, the J call TRBJ2-1; no check of the table's D call, TRBD1, against the DNA was made. TRBV21-1 is noted as a pseudogene. There are 15 residues in the CDR3. Here the CDR3 DNA reads TGTGCCAGCAGCAAAGCGGCACAGATTTACAATGAGCAGTTCTTC. Translated, it gives CASSKAAQIYNEQFF.

This chain connects TRBV18 to TRBJ2-3, with TRBD2 identical over 12 bases. Per germline, CDR1 KGHSH and CDR2 LQKENI. J gave up 2 bases and V 4 bases, and 10 bases lay outside the gene matches. This CDR3 is 18 amino acids long. The CDR3 region is CASSLTSGGDKFTDTQYF. The CDR3, as DNA: TGTGCCAGCTCACTGACTAGCGGGGGCGACAAATTCACAGATACGCAGTATTTT.

The chain uses TRBV9 and TRBJ2-1, with no clear D. V gave up 3 bases and J gave up 7 bases, with 8 bases separating them. CDR3 length: 12 residues. CDR1 is SGDLS and CDR2 is YYNGEE in the germline V gene. DNA for the CDR3: TGTGCCAGCAGCGAACACGGGAATGAGCAGTTCTTC. Its translation: CASSEHGNEQFF.

This rearrangement joins TRBV3-1 (or the pseudogene TRBV3-2) to TRBJ2-3, with D possibly TRBD1 on 5 matching bases. CDR3 size: 15 residues. Between the trimmed V and J ends, which lost 4 bases and 1 base, there was a span of 12 bases. CDR1 is LGHDT and CDR2 is YNNKEL in the germline V gene (reference sequence). In nucleotides, the CDR3 is TGTGCCAGCAGCCCCTACGCGACAGGCACAGATACGCAGTATTTT. It specifies CASSPYATGTDTQYF.

This chain joins TRBV2 and TRBJ2-2; D uncertain. V was cut by 2 bases and J by 1 base, with 11 bases left in between. Germline V gene data show CDR1 as SNHLY and CDR2 as FYNNEI. The length of the CDR3 is 16 residues. In nucleotides, the CDR3 is TGTGCCAGCAGTGAATTGGCAGTAAAGAACACCGGGGAGCTGTTTTTT. The encoded protein is CASSELAVKNTGELFF.

This clone was detected only once. The genes are TRBV13 and TRBJ2-7; TRBD2 matches at 7 bases. Trimming took 5 bases from V and 5 from J; bases not matched to a gene: 6. The CDR3 covers 13 residues. Germline CDR1 and CDR2: PRHDT and FYEKMQ (reference sequence). The CDR3 protein is CASSVRGVNEQYF. CDR3 DNA: TGTGCCAGCAGCGTACGGGGGGTCAACGAGCAGTACTTC.

The J gene is TRBJ1-3, the V gene TRBV9, with a weak D call TRBD1 (5 bases). V was trimmed by 2 bases and J by 2 bases, leaving 11 bases between them. The V gene's germline CDR1 is SGDLS and CDR2 YYNGEE. The CDR3 runs to 15 residues. The CDR3 nucleotides are TGTGCCAGCAGCGTCGCCGGGGGACCTGGAAACACCATATATTTT. It yields the protein CASSVAGGPGNTIYF.

The chain has TRBV2 and TRBJ1-4; D is unclear. Germline lookup yields CDR1 SNHLY and CDR2 FYNNEI. The CDR3 length is 10 residues. Deletions cut 7 bases from V and 8 bases from J, with 5 bases between. The CDR3 nucleotides read TGTGCCAGCATGGCCGAAAAACTGTTTTTT. Amino acid sequence: CASMAEKLFF.

The chain is built from TRBV30 and TRBJ1-1; D perhaps matches TRBD1 (5 bases). V lost 5 bases and J lost 0, with 7 bases in between. The CDR3 is made up of 12 amino acids. Germline lookup yields CDR1 GTSNPN and CDR2 SVGIG (reference sequence). The DNA of the CDR3 is TGTGCCTGGGCACAGGTGAACACTGAAGCTTTCTTT. Protein product: CAWAQVNTEAFF.

V and J are TRBV7-3 and TRBJ2-1; no clear D gene. Trimming removed 3 bases from V and 10 bases from J, with 10 bases in between. Germline V CDR1 and CDR2: SGHTA, FQGTGA. This CDR3 has 12 residues. The CDR3 is CASSLAGSEQFF. Written as DNA, the CDR3 is TGTGCCAGCAGCTTGGCAGGTTCCGAGCAGTTCTTC.

V gene TRBV7-2 combines with J gene TRBJ1-4; TRBD1 is a possible D gene (5 bases). The germline CDR1 and CDR2 sequences are SGHTA and FQGNSA. The germline V and J ends were trimmed by 2 bases and 6 bases, with 7 bases remaining between them. The CDR3 totals 13 residues. CDR3 nucleotide sequence: TGTGCCAGCAGCTTATCCAGGGATGAAAAACTGTTTTTT. Amino acid sequence: CASSLSRDEKLFF.

The CDR3 here is CASSQVGNYGYTF. The CDR3 coding sequence is TGCGCCAGCAGCCAAGTCGGGAACTATGGCTACACCTTC. V gene TRBV4-1 combines with J gene TRBJ1-2; unclear D gene. CDR3 length: 13 residues. The V end was cut by 1 base, the J end by 2 bases, with 5 bases between. CDR1 is MGHRA, CDR2 YSYEKL, per germline.

The chain recombines TRBV6-5 with TRBJ1-2; maybe TRBD1 (5 bases). V was shortened by 6 bases and J by 0 bases, with 8 bases between the two germline ends. The CDR3 covers 13 residues. CDR1 is MNHEY and CDR2 is SVGAGI in the germline V gene. CDR3 protein: CASRQGSNYGYTF. CDR3 coding DNA: TGTGCCAGCAGGCAGGGTTCTAACTATGGCTACACCTTC.

The chain links TRBV12-3 or TRBV12-4 to TRBJ1-2, with 8 bases lining up with TRBD1. V dropped 7 bases and J dropped 2; count of bases not matched to a gene: 3. CDR3 length: 13 residues. CDR3 sequence (DNA): TGTGCCAGCAACACAGGGGGGAACTATGGCTACACCTTC. It yields the protein CASNTGGNYGYTF.

This clone was seen just once. This chain uses TRBV3-1 (or the pseudogene TRBV3-2) with TRBJ1-1, with 8 bases that match TRBD1. Germline CDR1 reads LGHDT; CDR2 reads YNNKEL (reference sequence). V shed 4 bases and J 3 bases; nucleotides not matched to a gene: 1. The CDR3 length is 13 residues. The CDR3 sequence: CASSPTGDTEAFF. CDR3 DNA: TGTGCCAGCAGCCCGACAGGGGACACTGAAGCTTTCTTT.

The rearrangement links TRBV5-3 to TRBJ2-1; 8 bases match TRBD2. Being an ORF, TRBV5-3 has a function that is uncertain. This CDR3 has 15 amino acids. Germline trimming cut 0 bases from V and 4 bases from J; bases unmatched to any gene: 3. CDR3 sequence: CARSLVVAGYNEQFF. The CDR3 nucleotides read TGTGCCAGAAGCTTGGTAGTAGCGGGGTACAATGAGCAGTTCTTC.

The rearrangement joins TRBV2 to TRBJ1-5; weak D call: TRBD1 (6 bases). The CDR3 length is 15 residues. Germline CDR1 reads SNHLY; CDR2 reads FYNNEI. Trimming left V 4 bases short and J 5 bases short, with 15 bases between. The CDR3 loop is CASSVGWAGDQPQHF. In DNA form, the CDR3 reads TGTGCCAGCAGTGTAGGTTGGGCAGGGGATCAGCCCCAGCATTTT.

The chain joins TRBV4-2 to TRBJ1-3, with 9 bases identical to TRBD1. This CDR3 comprises 17 residues. Germline loops: CDR1 LGHNA, CDR2 YNFKEQ. The V and J ends lost 2 bases and 2 bases, in that order; junction bases with no gene match: 7. This CDR3 reads CASSQTGTGITGNTIYF. The CDR3 nucleotides read TGTGCCAGCAGCCAAACCGGGACAGGGATCACTGGAAACACCATATATTTT.

The chain carries TRBV27 and TRBJ1-2, with 7 bases identical to TRBD1. CDR1 and CDR2 (germline): MNHEY, SMNVEV (reference sequence). The trim removed 6 bases at V and 0 bases at J, leaving 19 bases unmatched. The CDR3 is 19 residues long. This chain's CDR3 is CASSPSRWDSTTSNYGYTF. Here the CDR3 DNA reads TGTGCCAGCAGCCCATCCAGATGGGACAGCACCACATCTAACTATGGCTACACCTTC.

The chain links TRBV5-4 to TRBJ2-1; 8 bases fit TRBD2. The V segment lost 3 bases and the J segment 7 bases; nucleotides outside the gene matches: 9. The CDR3 is made up of 15 amino acids. CDR1 is SGHNT, CDR2 YYREEE, per germline (reference sequence). The CDR3 region has the DNA TGTGCCAGCAGCTCCCCGGGACTAGGCATGAATGAGCAGTTCTTC. It translates to CASSSPGLGMNEQFF.

V gene TRBV19 combines with J gene TRBJ2-7, with D possibly being TRBD1 (5 bases). The V end was cut by 5 bases, the J end by 2 bases, with 10 bases between. The germline V gene has CDR1 LNHDA and CDR2 SQIVND (reference sequence). There are 13 residues in the CDR3. The CDR3 coding sequence is TGTGCCAGTAGTGCAAGGGGAACCTACGAGCAGTACTTC. Translated: CASSARGTYEQYF.

The genes are TRBV12-3 or TRBV12-4 and TRBJ1-1; no reliable D call. V was cut by 3 bases and J by 7 bases, with 9 bases left in between. This CDR3 contains 12 residues. Here the CDR3 DNA reads TGTGCCAGCAGTTTGGAGGGAAATGAAGCTTTCTTT. It codes for CASSLEGNEAFF.

The chain recombines TRBV9 with TRBJ2-1; D might be TRBD2 (5 bases). CDR1 is SGDLS and CDR2 is YYNGEE in the germline V gene. Trimming pared 6 bases from V and 6 bases from J, leaving 7 bases between. The CDR3 loop spans 11 amino acids. CDR3 nucleotides: TGTGCCAGCACCCGGGGCAATGAGCAGTTCTTC. As protein: CASTRGNEQFF. Complete variable domain (other parts from reference TRBV9 and TRBJ2-1): DSGVTQTPKHLITATGQRVTLRCSPRSGDLSVYWYQQSLDQGLQFLIQYYNGEERAKGNILERFSAQQFPDLHSELNLSSLELGDSALYFCASTRGNEQFFGPGTRLTVL.